This record looks at one T cell receptor beta chain sequence and its context. J was trimmed by 7 bases and V by 1 base; bases with no gene match: 3. This CDR3 has 14 residues. Germline V CDR1 and CDR2: SGHTA, FQGNSA. This record belongs to a study of blood T cell repertoires in COVID-19. About the study: COVID-19 samples collected from the United States, Italy and Spain covered acute and convalescent phases. From T cells, B-cell-depleted T cells, or PBMCs came the material, which was cDNA or gDNA.

Per the study methods: Amplifying reference gene primers gave estimates of nucleated cell counts. The data were produced by immunoSEQ multiplex PCR, yet TCRdb's version contains in-frame clones alone and is incomplete. The V and J calls and clone size were taken over from that table, and D and trimming were inferred from the DNA. The table has about 140,000 clones, about 82% seen once. The sequence derives from a woman of 80 years or more with active or convalescent COVID-19. The chain is built from TRBV7-2 and TRBJ2-1, with 8 positions matching TRBD2. The specimen was peripheral blood. The DNA of the CDR3 is TGTGCCAGCAGCTTAGGTGGCGGGGGGAATGAGCAGTTCTTC. This encodes CASSLGGGGNEQFF.